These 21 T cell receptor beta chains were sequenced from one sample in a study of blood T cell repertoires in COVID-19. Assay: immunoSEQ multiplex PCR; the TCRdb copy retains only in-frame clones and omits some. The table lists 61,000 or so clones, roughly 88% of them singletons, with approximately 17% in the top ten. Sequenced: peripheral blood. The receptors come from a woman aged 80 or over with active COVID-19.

The CDR3 DNA follows: TGTGCCAGCAGTGAAAGGGGCCCGGGACTCACCACCGGGGCCAACGTCCTGACTTTC. It specifies CASSERGPGLTTGANVLTF. The chain joins TRBV6-1 to TRBJ2-6, with D perhaps TRBD2 (6 bases). The V end was cut by 2 bases, the J end by 4 bases, with 21 bases between. The germline CDR1 and CDR2 sequences are MNHNS and SASEGT. This CDR3 is built from 19 residues.

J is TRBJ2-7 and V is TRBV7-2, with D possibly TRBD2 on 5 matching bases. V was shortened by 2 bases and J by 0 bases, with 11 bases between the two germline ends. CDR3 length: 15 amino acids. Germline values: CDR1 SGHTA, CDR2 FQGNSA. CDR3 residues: CASSLSASFSYEQYF. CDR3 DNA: TGTGCCAGCAGCTTAAGTGCTAGCTTCTCCTACGAGCAGTACTTC.

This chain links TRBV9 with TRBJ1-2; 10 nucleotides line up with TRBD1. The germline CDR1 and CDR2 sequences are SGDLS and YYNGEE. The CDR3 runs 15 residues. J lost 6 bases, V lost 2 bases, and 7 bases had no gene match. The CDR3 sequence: CASSVRQGAVNGYTF. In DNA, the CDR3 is TGTGCCAGCAGCGTCCGACAGGGGGCTGTGAATGGCTACACCTTC. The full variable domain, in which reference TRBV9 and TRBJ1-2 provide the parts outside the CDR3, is DSGVTQTPKHLITATGQRVTLRCSPRSGDLSVYWYQQSLDQGLQFLIQYYNGEERAKGNILERFSAQQFPDLHSELNLSSLELGDSALYFCASSVRQGAVNGYTFGSGTRLTVV.

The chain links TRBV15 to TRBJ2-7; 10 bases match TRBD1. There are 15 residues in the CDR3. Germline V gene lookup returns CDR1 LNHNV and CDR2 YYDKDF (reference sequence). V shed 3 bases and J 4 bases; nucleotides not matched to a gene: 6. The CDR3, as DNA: TGTGCCACCAGCAGCCGGGACAGGGGAAAATACGAGCAGTACTTC. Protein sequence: CATSSRDRGKYEQYF.

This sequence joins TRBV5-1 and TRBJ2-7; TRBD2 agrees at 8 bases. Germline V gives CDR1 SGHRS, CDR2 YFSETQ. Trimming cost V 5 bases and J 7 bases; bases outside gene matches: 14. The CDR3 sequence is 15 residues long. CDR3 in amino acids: CASSPGGALLMEQYF. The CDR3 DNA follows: TGCGCCAGCAGTCCCGGGGGGGCATTACTTATGGAGCAGTACTTC. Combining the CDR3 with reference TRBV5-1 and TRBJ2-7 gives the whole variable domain KAGVTQTPRYLIKTRGQQVTLSCSPISGHRSVSWYQQTPGQGLQFLFEYFSETQRNKGNFPGRFSGRQFSNSRSEMNVSTLELGDSALYLCASSPGGALLMEQYFGPGTRLTVT.

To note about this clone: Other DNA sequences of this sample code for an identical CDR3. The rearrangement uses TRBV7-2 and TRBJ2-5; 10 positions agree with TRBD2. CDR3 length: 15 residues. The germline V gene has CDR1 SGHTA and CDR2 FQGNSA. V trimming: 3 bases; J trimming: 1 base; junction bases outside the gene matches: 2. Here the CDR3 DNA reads TGTGCCAGCAGCTTCCAGCGGGGGGGCCAAGAGACCCAGTACTTC. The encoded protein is CASSFQRGGQETQYF.

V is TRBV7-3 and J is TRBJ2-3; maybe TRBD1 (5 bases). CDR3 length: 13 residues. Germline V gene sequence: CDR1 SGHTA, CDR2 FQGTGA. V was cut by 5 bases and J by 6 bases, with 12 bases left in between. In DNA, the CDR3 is TGTGCCAGCAGCGGGGCTCCCCGGGATACGCAGTATTTT. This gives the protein CASSGAPRDTQYF.

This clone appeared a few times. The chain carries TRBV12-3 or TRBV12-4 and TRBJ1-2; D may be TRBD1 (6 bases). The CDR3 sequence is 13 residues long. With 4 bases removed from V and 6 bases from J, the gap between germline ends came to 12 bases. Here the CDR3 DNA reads TGTGCCAGCAGTTCCCGCAGGGGCGATGGCTACACCTTC. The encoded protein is CASSSRRGDGYTF.

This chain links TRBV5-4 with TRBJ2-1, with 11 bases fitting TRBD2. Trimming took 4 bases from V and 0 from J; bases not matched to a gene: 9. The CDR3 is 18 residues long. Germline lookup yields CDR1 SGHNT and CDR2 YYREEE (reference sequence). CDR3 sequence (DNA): TGTGCCAGCAGCCCCGGGGGTAGCGGGGGGGCCTCCTACAATGAGCAGTTCTTC. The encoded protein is CASSPGGSGGASYNEQFF. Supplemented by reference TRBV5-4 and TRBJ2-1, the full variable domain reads ETGVTQSPTHLIKTRGQQVTLRCSSQSGHNTVSWYQQALGQGPQFIFQYYREEENGRGNFPPRFSGLQFPNYSSELNVNALELDDSALYLCASSPGGSGGASYNEQFFGPGTRLTVL.

The CDR3 DNA sequence: TGTGCCAGCAGCATACAGGGGGCCCTCTACGAGCAGTACTTC. As protein: CASSIQGALYEQYF. This sequence joins TRBV7-9 and TRBJ2-7; 9 positions match TRBD1. V was pared by 5 bases and J by 3 bases, with 5 bases of the junction left unmatched. Germline CDR1 is SEHNR and CDR2 is FQNEAQ (reference sequence). The CDR3 contains 14 residues.

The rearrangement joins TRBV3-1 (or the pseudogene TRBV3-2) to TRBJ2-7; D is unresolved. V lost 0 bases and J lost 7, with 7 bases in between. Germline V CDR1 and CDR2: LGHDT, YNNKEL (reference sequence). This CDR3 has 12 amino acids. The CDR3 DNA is TGTGCCAGCAGCCAAGAGGGCAAGGAGCAGTACTTC. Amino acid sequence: CASSQEGKEQYF.

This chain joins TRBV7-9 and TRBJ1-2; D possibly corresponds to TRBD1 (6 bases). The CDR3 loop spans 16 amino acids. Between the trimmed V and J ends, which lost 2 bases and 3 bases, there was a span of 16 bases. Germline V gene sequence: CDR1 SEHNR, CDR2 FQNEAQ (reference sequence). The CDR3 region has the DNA TGTGCCAGCAGCTTATTGGCAGGGCAGGGGTACTATGGCTACACCTTC. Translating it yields CASSLLAGQGYYGYTF.

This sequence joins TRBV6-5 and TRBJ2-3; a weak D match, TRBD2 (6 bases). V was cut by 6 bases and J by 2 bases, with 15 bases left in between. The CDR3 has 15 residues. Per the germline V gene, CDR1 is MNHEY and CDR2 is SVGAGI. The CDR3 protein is CASSPRAGITDTQYF. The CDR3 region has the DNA TGTGCCAGCAGCCCCCGGGCGGGGATCACAGATACGCAGTATTTT.

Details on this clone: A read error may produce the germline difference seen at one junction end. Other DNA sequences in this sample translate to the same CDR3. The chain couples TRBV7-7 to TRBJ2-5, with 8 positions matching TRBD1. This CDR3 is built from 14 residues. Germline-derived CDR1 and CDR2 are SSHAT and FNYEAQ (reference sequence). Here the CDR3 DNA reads TGTGCTAGCAGCTTCGGACAGGGAGGCGAGACCCAGTACTTC. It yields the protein CASSFGQGGETQYF.

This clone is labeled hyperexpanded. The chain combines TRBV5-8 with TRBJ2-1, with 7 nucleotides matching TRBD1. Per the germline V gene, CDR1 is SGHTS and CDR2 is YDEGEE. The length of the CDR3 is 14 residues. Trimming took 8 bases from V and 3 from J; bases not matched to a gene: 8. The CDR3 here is CASIRDSHYNEQFF. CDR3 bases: TGTGCCAGTATCCGGGACAGTCACTACAATGAGCAGTTCTTC.

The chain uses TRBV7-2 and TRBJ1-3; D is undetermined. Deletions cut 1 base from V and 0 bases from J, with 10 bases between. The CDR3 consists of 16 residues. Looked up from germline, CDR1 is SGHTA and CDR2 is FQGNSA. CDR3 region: CASSLVQSNSGNTIYF. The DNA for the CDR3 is TGTGCCAGCAGCTTAGTACAGTCGAACTCTGGAAACACCATATATTTT.

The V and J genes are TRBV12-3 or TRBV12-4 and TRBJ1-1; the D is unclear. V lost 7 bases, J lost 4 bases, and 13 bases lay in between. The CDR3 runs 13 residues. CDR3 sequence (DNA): TGTGCCAGCACCCGGTCGGCAGGCACTGAAGCTTTCTTT. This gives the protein CASTRSAGTEAFF.

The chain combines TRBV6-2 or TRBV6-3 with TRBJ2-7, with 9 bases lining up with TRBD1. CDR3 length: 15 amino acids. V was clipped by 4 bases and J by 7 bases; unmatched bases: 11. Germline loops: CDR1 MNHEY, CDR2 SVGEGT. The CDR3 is CASSSRVGQGGEQYF. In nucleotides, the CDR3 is TGTGCCAGCAGTTCCCGCGTGGGACAGGGTGGGGAGCAGTACTTC.

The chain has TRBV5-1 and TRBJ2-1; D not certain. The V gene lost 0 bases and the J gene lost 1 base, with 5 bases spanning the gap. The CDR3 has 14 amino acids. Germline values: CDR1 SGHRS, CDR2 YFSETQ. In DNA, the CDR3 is TGCGCCAGCAGCTTGGGGGCTTCCTACAATGAGCAGTTCTTC. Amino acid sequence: CASSLGASYNEQFF.

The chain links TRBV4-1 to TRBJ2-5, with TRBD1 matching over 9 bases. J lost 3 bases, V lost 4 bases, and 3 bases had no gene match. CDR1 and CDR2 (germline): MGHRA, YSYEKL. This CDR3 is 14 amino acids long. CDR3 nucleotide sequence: TGCGCCAGCAGCCCAGGACAGGGGAAAGAGACCCAGTACTTC. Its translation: CASSPGQGKETQYF.

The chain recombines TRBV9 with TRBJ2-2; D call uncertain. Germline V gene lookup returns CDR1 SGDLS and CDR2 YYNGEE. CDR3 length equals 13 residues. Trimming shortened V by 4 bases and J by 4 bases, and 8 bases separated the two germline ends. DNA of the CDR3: TGTGCCAGCAGCCCTCCTTTCACCGGGGAGCTGTTTTTT. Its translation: CASSPPFTGELFF.